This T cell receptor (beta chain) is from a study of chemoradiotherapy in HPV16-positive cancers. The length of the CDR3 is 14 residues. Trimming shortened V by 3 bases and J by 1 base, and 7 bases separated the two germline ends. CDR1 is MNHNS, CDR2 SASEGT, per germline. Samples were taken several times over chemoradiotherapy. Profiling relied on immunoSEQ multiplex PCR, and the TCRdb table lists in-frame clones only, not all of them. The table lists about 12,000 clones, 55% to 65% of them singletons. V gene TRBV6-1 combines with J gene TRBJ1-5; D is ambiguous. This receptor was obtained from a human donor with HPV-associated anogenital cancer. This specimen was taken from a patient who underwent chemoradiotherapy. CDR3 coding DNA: TGTGCCAGCAGTGACCCATACAGCAATCAGCCCCAGCATTTT. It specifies CASSDPYSNQPQHF.